This T cell receptor beta chain was identified in a study of regulatory T cells in long-lasting Graves disease. Study-wide findings and caveats: Public clonotype sharing was higher in persistent than newly diagnosed patients. It was in persistent disease that TRBV28, TRBJ1-2 and TRBJ2-5 were favored.

The time point here: newly diagnosed GD, antithyroid drugs for less than 3 months. Making the TCR library involved RNA that had been extracted from PBMCs. Patients came through an endocrinology department, and that department was in Xi'an, China. A roughly 9-milliliter sample of peripheral blood was drawn into EDTA tubes. Remarks on this clonotype: The antigen is undetermined.

In building TCR beta libraries, iRepertoire HTBI primers were used together with Arm-PCR of CDR3 regions. TCRdb re-called the multiplex PCR reads through MiXCR, storing one row per CDR3 protein. The sample contains roughly 530,000 distinct CDR3 sequences, about 15% of which appear only once. CDR1 is LNHNV and CDR2 is YYDKDF in the germline V gene (reference sequence). The length of the CDR3 is 15 residues. V was pared by 0 bases and J by 5 bases, with 2 bases of the junction left unmatched. The sample was also reused in another study, on T cells in Graves' hyperthyroidism and ophthalmopathy.

The clonotype was recovered from a woman aged 40-65 years with Graves disease. This material consisted of peripheral blood mononuclear cells (PBMCs), taken at new diagnosis, from a patient treated with antithyroid drugs. The chain is built from TRBV15 and TRBJ2-1, with TRBD2 matching over 9 bases. As DNA, the CDR3 is TGTGCCACCAGCAGAGAGAGCGGGGGGAACAATGAGCAGTTCTTC. This gives the protein CATSRESGGNNEQFF. Supplemented by reference TRBV15 and TRBJ2-1, the full variable domain reads DAMVIQNPRYQVTQFGKPVTLSCSQTLNHNVMYWYQQKSSQAPKLLFHYYDKDFNNEADTPDNFQSRRPNTSFCFLDIRSPGLGDTAMYLCATSRESGGNNEQFFGPGTRLTVL.